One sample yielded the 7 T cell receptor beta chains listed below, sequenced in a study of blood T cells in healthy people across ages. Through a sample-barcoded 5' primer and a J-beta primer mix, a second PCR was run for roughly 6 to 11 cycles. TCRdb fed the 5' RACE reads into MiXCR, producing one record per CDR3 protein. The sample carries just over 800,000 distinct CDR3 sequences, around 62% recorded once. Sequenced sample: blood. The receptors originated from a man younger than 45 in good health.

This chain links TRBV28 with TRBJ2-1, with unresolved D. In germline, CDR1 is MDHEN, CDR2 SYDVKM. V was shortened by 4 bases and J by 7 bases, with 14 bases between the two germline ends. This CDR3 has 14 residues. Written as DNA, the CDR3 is TGTGCCAGCAGTTATTTAGCAGGTGGGAATGAGCAGTTCTTC. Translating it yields CASSYLAGGNEQFF.

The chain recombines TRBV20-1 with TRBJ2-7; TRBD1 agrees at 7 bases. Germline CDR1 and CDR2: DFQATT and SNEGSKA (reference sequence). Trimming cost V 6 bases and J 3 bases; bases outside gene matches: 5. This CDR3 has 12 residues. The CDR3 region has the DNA TGCAGTGCAGAAACAGGGGACTACGAGCAGTACTTC. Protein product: CSAETGDYEQYF.

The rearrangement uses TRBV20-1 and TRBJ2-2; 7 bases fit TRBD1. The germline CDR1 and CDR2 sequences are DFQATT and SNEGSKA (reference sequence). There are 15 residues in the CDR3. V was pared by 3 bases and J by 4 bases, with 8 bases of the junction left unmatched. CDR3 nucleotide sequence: TGCAGTGCTAGGGGAACAGGGGCCGGCACCGGGGAGCTGTTTTTT. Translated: CSARGTGAGTGELFF.

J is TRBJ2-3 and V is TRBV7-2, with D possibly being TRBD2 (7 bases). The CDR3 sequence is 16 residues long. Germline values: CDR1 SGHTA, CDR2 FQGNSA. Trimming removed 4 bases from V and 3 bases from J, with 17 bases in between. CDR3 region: CASSSGRQGRTDTQYF. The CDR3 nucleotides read TGTGCCAGCAGCTCCGGGAGGCAGGGGAGGACAGATACGCAGTATTTT.

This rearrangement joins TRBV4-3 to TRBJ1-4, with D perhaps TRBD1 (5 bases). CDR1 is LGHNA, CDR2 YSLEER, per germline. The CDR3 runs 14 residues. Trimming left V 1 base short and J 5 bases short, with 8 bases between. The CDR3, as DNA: TGCGCCAGCAGCCAAGGTCCAGGGAATGAAAAACTGTTTTTT. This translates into CASSQGPGNEKLFF.

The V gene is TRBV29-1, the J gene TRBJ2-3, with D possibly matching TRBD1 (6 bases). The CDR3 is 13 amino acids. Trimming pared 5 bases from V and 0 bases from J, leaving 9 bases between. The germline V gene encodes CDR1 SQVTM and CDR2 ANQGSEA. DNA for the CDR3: TGCAGCGTTTGGACAGCCAGCACAGATACGCAGTATTTT. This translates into CSVWTASTDTQYF.

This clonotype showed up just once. The CDR3 DNA sequence: TGCAGTGCTAGAGCGGAAAACGGAATCTATGGCTACACCTTC. This codes for CSARAENGIYGYTF. The chain links TRBV20-1 to TRBJ1-2; D remains unclear. Germline V CDR1 and CDR2: DFQATT, SNEGSKA (reference sequence). Trimming pared 1 base from V and 4 bases from J, leaving 13 bases between. CDR3 length: 14 amino acids.